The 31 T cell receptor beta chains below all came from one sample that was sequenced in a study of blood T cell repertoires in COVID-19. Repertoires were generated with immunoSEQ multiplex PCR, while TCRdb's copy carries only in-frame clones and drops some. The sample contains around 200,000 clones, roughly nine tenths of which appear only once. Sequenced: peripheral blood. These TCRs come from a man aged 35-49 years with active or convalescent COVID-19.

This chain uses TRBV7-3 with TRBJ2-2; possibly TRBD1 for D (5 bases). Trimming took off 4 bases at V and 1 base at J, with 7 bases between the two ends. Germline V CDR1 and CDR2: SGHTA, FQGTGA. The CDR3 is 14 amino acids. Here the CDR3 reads CASSYDRNTGELFF. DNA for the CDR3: TGTGCCAGCAGCTACGACAGGAACACCGGGGAGCTGTTTTTT.

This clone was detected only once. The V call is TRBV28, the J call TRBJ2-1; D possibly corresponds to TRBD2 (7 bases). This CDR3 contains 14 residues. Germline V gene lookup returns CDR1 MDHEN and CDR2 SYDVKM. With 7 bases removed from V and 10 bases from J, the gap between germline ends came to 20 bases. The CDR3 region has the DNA TGTGCCAGCAACGGGGAGGGGGTACCACTGGAGCAGTTCTTC. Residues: CASNGEGVPLEQFF.

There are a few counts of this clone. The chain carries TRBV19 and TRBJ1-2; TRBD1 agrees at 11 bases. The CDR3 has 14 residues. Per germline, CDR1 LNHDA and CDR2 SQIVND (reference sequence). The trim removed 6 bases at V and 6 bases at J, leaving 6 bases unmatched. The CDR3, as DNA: TGTGCCAGTAGCCAGGGACAGGGGGGCCATGGCTACACCTTC. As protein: CASSQGQGGHGYTF.

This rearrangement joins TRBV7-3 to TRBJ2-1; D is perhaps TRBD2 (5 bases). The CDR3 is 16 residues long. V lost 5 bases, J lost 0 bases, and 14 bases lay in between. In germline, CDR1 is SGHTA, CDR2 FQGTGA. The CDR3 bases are TGTGCCAGCAGCCCAGCGGTAAGGTTCTCCTACAATGAGCAGTTCTTC. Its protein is CASSPAVRFSYNEQFF.

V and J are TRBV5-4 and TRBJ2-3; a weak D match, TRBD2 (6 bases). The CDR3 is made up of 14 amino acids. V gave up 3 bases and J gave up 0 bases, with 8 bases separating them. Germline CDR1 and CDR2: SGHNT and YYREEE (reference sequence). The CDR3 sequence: CASSWGGSTDTQYF. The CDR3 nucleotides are TGTGCCAGCAGCTGGGGAGGCAGCACAGATACGCAGTATTTT.

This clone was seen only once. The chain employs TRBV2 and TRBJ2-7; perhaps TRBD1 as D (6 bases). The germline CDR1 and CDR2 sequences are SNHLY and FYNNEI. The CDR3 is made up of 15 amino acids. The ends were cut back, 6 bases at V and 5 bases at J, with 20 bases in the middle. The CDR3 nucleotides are TGTGCCAGCAGGTCCTGGAGGACAGACCTTAACGAGCAGTACTTC. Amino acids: CASRSWRTDLNEQYF.

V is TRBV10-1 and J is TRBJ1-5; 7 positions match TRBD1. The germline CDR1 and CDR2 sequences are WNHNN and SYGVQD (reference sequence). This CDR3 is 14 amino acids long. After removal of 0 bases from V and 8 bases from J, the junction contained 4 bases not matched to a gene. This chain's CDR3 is CASSESSTGKPQHF. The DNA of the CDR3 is TGCGCCAGCAGTGAGTCTTCGACAGGGAAGCCCCAGCATTTT.

DNA of the CDR3: TGTGCCAGCAGCGTCCGACCCGGGACTAGCGGGAGCCTACTGTCTAGCACAGATACGCAGTATTTT. Protein sequence: CASSVRPGTSGSLLSSTDTQYF. This chain joins TRBV9 and TRBJ2-3; 14 bases agree with TRBD2. The J segment lost 0 bases and the V segment lost 2 bases, leaving 17 bases of the junction unmatched. The CDR3 contains 22 residues. CDR1 is SGDLS, CDR2 YYNGEE, per germline.

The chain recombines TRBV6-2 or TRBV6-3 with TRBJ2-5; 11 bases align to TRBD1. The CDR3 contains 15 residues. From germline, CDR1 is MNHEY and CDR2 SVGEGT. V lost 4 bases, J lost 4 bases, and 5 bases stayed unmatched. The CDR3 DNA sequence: TGTGCCAGCAGTTCTGGACAGGGGGCCCCAGAGACCCAGTACTTC. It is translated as CASSSGQGAPETQYF.

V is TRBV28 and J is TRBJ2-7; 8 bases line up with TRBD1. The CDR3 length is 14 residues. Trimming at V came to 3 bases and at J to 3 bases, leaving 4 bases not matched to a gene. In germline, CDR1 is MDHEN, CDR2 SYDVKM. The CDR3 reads CASSLAGGIYEQYF. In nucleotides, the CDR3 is TGTGCCAGCAGTTTGGCAGGGGGCATCTACGAGCAGTACTTC.

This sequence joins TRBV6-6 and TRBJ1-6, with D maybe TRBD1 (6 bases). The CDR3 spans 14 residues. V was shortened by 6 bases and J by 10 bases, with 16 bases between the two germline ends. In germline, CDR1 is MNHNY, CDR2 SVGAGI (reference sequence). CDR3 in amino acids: CASRAYAGESPLHF. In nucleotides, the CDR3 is TGTGCCAGCAGGGCGTACGCAGGGGAATCACCCCTCCACTTT.

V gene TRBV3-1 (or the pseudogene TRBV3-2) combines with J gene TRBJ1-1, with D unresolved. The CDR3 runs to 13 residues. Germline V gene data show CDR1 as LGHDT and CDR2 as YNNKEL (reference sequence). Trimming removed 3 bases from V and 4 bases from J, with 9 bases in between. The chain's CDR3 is CASSQFRGTEAFF. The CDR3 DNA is TGTGCCAGCAGCCAGTTTCGAGGCACTGAAGCTTTCTTT.

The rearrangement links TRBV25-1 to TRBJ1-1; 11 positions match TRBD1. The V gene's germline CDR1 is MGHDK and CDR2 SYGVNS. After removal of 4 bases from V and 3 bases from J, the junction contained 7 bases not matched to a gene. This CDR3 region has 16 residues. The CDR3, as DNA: TGTGCCAGCAGTGGGGGACAGGGGGGTTCCCACACTGAAGCTTTCTTT. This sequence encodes CASSGGQGGSHTEAFF.

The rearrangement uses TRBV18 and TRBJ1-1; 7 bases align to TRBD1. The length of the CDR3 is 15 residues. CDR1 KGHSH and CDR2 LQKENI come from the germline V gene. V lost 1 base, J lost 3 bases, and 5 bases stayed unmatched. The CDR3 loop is CASSPLQGPDTEAFF. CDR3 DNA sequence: TGTGCCAGCTCACCACTACAGGGGCCTGACACTGAAGCTTTCTTT.

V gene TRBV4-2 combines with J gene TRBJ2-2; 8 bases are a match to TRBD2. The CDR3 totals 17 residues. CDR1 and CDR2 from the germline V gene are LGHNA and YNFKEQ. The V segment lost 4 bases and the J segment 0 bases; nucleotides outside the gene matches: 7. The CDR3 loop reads CASSRESSGSNTGELFF. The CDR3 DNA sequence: TGTGCCAGCAGCCGAGAATCTAGCGGGTCGAACACCGGGGAGCTGTTTTTT.

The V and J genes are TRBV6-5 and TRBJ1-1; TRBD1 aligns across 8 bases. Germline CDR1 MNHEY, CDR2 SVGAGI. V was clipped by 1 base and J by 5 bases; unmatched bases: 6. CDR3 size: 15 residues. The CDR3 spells CASSYFQGARTEAFF. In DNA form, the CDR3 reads TGTGCCAGCAGTTACTTCCAGGGGGCTCGAACTGAAGCTTTCTTT.

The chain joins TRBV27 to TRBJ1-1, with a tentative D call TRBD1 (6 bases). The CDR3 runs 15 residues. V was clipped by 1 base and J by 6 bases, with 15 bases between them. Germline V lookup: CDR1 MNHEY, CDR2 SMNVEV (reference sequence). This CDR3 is CASSLLGGLVSEAFF. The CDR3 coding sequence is TGTGCCAGCAGTTTATTAGGGGGATTAGTATCTGAAGCTTTCTTT.

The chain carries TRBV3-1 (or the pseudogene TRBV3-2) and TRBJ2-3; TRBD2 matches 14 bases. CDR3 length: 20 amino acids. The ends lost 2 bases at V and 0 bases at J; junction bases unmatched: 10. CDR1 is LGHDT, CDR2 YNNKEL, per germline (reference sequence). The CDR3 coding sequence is TGTGCCAGCAGCCAACAAACGTGGGGACTAGCGGGGGCTAGCACAGATACGCAGTATTTT. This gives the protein CASSQQTWGLAGASTDTQYF.

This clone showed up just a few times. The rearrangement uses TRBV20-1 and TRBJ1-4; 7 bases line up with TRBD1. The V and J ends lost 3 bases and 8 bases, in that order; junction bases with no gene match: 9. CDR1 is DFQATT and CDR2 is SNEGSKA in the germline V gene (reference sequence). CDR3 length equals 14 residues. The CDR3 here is CSASGGQGGEKLFF. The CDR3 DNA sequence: TGCAGTGCTAGTGGTGGGCAGGGGGGCGAAAAACTGTTTTTT.

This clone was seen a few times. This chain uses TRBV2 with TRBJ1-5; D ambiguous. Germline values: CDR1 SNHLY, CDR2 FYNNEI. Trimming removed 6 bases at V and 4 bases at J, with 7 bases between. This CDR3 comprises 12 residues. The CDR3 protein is CASRSGNQPQHF. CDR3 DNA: TGTGCCAGCAGGTCGGGTAATCAGCCCCAGCATTTT.

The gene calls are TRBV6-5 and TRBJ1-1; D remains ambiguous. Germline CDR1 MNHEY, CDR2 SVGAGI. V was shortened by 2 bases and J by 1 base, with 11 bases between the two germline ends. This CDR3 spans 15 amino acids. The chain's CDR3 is CASSYDQRKNTEAFF. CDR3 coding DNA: TGTGCCAGCAGTTACGATCAGAGGAAGAACACTGAAGCTTTCTTT.

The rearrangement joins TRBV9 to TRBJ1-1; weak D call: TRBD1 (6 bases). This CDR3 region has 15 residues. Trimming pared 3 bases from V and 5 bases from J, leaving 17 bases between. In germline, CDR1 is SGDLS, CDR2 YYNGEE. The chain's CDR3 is CASSASDRSRTEAFF. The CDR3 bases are TGTGCCAGCAGCGCCTCCGACAGGAGCAGGACTGAAGCTTTCTTT.

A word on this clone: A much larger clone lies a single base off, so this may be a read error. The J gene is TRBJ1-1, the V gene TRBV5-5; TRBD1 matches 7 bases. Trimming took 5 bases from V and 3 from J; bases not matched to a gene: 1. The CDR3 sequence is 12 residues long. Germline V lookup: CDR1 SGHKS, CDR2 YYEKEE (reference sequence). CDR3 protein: CASSTGDTEAFF. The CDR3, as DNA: TGTGCCAGCAGTACAGGGGACACTGAAGCTTTCTTT. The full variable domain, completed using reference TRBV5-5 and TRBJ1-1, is DAGVTQSPTHLIKTRGQQVTLRCSPISGHKSVSWYQQVLGQGPQFIFQYYEKEERGRGNFPDRFSARQFPNYSSELNVNALLLGDSALYLCASSTGDTEAFFGQGTRLTVV.

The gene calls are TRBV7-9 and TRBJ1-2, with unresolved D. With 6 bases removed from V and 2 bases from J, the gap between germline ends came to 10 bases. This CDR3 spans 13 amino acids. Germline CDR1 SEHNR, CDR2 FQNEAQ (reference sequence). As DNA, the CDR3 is TGTGCCAGCAGAGCGGGGTTAAACTATGGCTACACCTTC. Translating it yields CASRAGLNYGYTF.

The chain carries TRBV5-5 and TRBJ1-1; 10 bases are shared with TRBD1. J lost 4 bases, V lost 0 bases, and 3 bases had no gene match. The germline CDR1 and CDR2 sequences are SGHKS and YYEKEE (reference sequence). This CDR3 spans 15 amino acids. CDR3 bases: TGTGCCAGCAGCTTGGGGACAGGGGGTATCACTGAAGCTTTCTTT. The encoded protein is CASSLGTGGITEAFF. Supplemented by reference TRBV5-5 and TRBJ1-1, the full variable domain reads DAGVTQSPTHLIKTRGQQVTLRCSPISGHKSVSWYQQVLGQGPQFIFQYYEKEERGRGNFPDRFSARQFPNYSSELNVNALLLGDSALYLCASSLGTGGITEAFFGQGTRLTVV.

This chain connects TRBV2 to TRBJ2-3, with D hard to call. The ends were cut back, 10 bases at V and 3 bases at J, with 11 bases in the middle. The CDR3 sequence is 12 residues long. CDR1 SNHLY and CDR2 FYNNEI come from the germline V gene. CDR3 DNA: TGTGCCACAATTCCCGGGACAGATACGCAGTATTTT. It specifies CATIPGTDTQYF.

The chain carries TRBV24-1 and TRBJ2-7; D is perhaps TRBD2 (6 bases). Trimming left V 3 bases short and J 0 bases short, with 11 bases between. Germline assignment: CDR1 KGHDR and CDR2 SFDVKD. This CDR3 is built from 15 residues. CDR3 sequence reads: CATSDLLATSYEQYF. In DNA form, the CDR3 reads TGTGCCACCAGTGATCTTCTAGCGACCTCCTACGAGCAGTACTTC.

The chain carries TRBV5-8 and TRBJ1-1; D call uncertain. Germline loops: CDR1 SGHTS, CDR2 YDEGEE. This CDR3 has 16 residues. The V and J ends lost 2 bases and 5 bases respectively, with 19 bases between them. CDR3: CASSFVERQEETEAFF. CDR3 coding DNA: TGTGCCAGCAGCTTCGTTGAAAGGCAGGAGGAAACTGAAGCTTTCTTT.

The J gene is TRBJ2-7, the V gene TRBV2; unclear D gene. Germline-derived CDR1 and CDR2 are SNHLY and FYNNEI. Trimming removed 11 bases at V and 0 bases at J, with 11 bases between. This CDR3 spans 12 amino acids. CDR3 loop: CAGFSSSYEQYF. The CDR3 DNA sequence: TGTGCCGGCTTCTCAAGCTCCTACGAGCAGTACTTC.

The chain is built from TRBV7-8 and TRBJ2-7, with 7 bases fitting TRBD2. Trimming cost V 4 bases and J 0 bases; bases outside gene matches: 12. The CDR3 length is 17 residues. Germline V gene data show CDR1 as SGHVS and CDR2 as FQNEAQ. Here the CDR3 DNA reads TGTGCCAGCAGCTCCACTTGGGGGGGGAGCACCTCCTACGAGCAGTACTTC. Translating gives CASSSTWGGSTSYEQYF.

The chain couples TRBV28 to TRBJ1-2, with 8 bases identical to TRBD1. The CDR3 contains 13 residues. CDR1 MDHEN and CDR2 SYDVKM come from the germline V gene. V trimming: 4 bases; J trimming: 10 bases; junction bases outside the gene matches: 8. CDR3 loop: CASSSGQGWDYTF. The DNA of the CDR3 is TGTGCCAGCAGTTCCGGACAGGGTTGGGACTACACCTTC.